The rows below give T cell receptor beta chains drawn from one sample of a study of cytomegalovirus exposure and HLA in healthy donors. The method was immunoSEQ multiplex PCR; TCRdb's version includes in-frame clones alone and lacks a portion of them. The table lists over 150,000 clones, around 82% of them singletons. Specimen: PBMCs. The source is a woman in her twenties or thirties in good health and CMV-seronegative. Both conserved end residues are part of each CDR3. The D gene is left open where the match is weak. Size is stated for part of the rows, as once, few or many counts, or as a class when the clone is expanded.

CSVLRGGQAYEQYF,TGCAGCGTCCTAAGGGGTGGACAGGCCTACGAGCAGTACTTC,.,TRBD1,TRBJ2-7,TRBV29-1
CASSPREGFTDTQYF,TGTGCCAGCAGCCCCCGCGAGGGCTTCACAGATACGCAGTATTTT,.,.,TRBJ2-3,TRBV7-9
CASSPHRGPGNTIYF,TGTGCCAGCAGTCCGCACAGGGGGCCAGGAAACACCATATATTTT,.,TRBD1,TRBJ1-3,TRBV28
CASSYQGLQPQHF,TGTGCCAGCAGTTACCAGGGTCTTCAGCCCCAGCATTTT,.,.,TRBJ1-5,TRBV6-5
CASIPVRQTGNNEQFF,TGTGCCAGCATCCCGGTGAGACAGACTGGGAACAATGAGCAGTTCTTC,.,.,TRBJ2-1,TRBV6-6
CASSQARRVNEKLFF,TGTGCCAGCAGTCAGGCTCGAAGAGTCAATGAAAAACTGTTTTTT,.,.,TRBJ1-4,TRBV6-5
CASSFGYNEQFF,TGTGCCAGCAGCTTCGGCTACAATGAGCAGTTCTTC,.,.,TRBJ2-1,TRBV7-9
CAWSVSRTGELRQETQYF,TGTGCCTGGAGTGTAAGTCGGACAGGGGAACTACGTCAAGAGACCCAGTACTTC,.,TRBD1,TRBJ2-5,TRBV30
CASSSTGTSGGVADTQYF,TGTGCCAGCAGCTCAACCGGGACTAGCGGGGGGGTCGCAGATACGCAGTATTTT,.,TRBD2,TRBJ2-3,TRBV13
CASRQGHDNSPLHF,TGCGCCAGTCGACAGGGACACGATAATTCACCCCTCCACTTT,.,TRBD1,TRBJ1-6,TRBV5-1
CASSLTFTGANVLTF,TGCGCCAGCAGCTTAACCTTTACTGGTGCCAACGTCCTGACTTTC,.,.,TRBJ2-6,TRBV5-1
CASSSPTGVYGYTF,TGTGCCAGCAGCTCCCCCACAGGGGTCTATGGCTACACCTTC,.,TRBD1,TRBJ1-2,TRBV7-2
CASSVGTAEFTLHF,TGTGCCAGCAGTGTTGGGACAGCAGAATTCACCCTCCACTTT,.,TRBD1,TRBJ1-6,TRBV7-9
CASSSTGVRSPLHF,TGCGCCAGCAGCTCAACAGGGGTTCGTTCACCCCTCCACTTT,.,TRBD1,TRBJ1-6,TRBV5-1
CASRSGQNYGYTF,TGTGCCAGCAGGTCCGGACAGAACTATGGCTACACCTTC,.,.,TRBJ1-2,TRBV7-2
CAWMFGSSFYNEQFF,TGTGCCTGGATGTTTGGGAGTTCCTTCTACAATGAGCAGTTCTTC,.,.,TRBJ2-1,TRBV30
CASSLDRGRADTQYF,TGTGCCAGCAGCCTGGACAGGGGGCGTGCAGATACGCAGTATTTT,.,TRBD1,TRBJ2-3,TRBV28
CASSEQGPNYNEQFF,TGTGCCAGCAGCGAACAGGGTCCAAATTACAATGAGCAGTTCTTC,.,.,TRBJ2-1,TRBV6-6
CASSGRVPGDTQYF,TGTGCCAGCAGCGGCAGGGTCCCCGGAGATACGCAGTATTTT,once,.,TRBJ2-3,TRBV7-3
CASSGRVNTEAFF,TGTGCCAGCAGCGGCAGGGTGAACACTGAAGCTTTCTTT,.,.,TRBJ1-1,TRBV7-8
CASSEALLGRRYNSPLHF,TGTGCCAGCAGTGAAGCGCTTCTCGGCAGGAGGTATAATTCACCCCTCCACTTT,.,.,TRBJ1-6,TRBV2
CASAGQGKTEAFF,TGTGCCAGCGCGGGACAGGGGAAGACTGAAGCTTTCTTT,few,TRBD1,TRBJ1-1,TRBV4-2